One T cell receptor (beta chain) is described in this entry. Here immunoSEQ multiplex PCR was the method, and the copy in TCRdb shows in-frame clones only, minus some. The table shows approximately 300,000 clones, with roughly 83% occurring only once. This sample was included in a study of blood T cell repertoires in COVID-19. Material: peripheral blood. This receptor was taken from a woman in her forties or fifties with acute or convalescent COVID-19.

The CDR3 DNA is TGCGCCAGCAGCTTGGCGGAAAGGGGATCTGGAAACACCATATATTTT. Translation: CASSLAERGSGNTIYF. V and J are TRBV5-1 and TRBJ1-3, with D perhaps matching TRBD1 (5 bases). The CDR3 is made up of 16 amino acids. The germline V gene encodes CDR1 SGHRS and CDR2 YFSETQ. The V gene lost 0 bases and the J gene lost 1 base, with 11 bases spanning the gap.